The clone carrying this T cell receptor (beta chain) showed up just once. Germline values: CDR1 SGHVS, CDR2 FQNEAQ. With 5 bases clipped from V and 0 bases from J, the junction kept 10 bases outside the gene matches. The CDR3 is 17 amino acids. The repertoire was sequenced with immunoSEQ multiplex PCR; TCRdb's copy has only in-frame clones and lacks some. Of more than 65,000 clones in the sample, 80% to 90% were seen once. This sample stems from a study of technical replicates of blood from several donors. Source material: PBMCs. The chain links TRBV7-8 to TRBJ1-2; 9 bases match TRBD1. The clonotype originates from a human donor in good health. Some clones in this sample may be carry-over from other donors' samples. CDR3 sequence (DNA): TGTGCCAGCAGCCCCAAAGGACAGGGGCGACCTAACTATGGCTACACCTTC. Amino acids: CASSPKGQGRPNYGYTF.